The 30 T cell receptor beta chains below come from one sample, sequenced in a study of CD8+CD57+ T cells in acquired aplastic anemia. CDR3 and TCR beta VDJ profiling relied on a genomic DNA template. TCRdb itself ran the reads through MiXCR, one entry per CDR3 protein. The repertoire includes under 350,000 distinct CDR3 sequences, 45% to 70% of them detected once, and 6.5% to 10% sits in the top ten. Sequencing used sorted CD4+, CD8+, or CD8+CD57+ T cells (not recorded which) from PBMCs. Source of these receptors: a human donor with severe aplastic anemia or a healthy control (not recorded which).

The chain links TRBV20-1 to TRBJ2-7; D is perhaps TRBD1 or TRBD2 (5 bases each). Deletions cut 3 bases from V and 6 bases from J, with 15 bases between. The CDR3 runs to 13 residues. The germline V gene encodes CDR1 DFQATT and CDR2 SNEGSKA (reference sequence). CDR3 DNA sequence: TGCAGTGCTAGGAGGGCAGGGCTGGGCGAGCAGTACTTC. Protein: CSARRAGLGEQYF.

This clonotype occurred many times. This chain links TRBV20-1 with TRBJ1-2; D unresolved. Trimming stripped 8 bases from V and 4 bases from J, with 11 bases between. CDR3 length: 11 residues. Per the germline V gene, CDR1 is DFQATT and CDR2 is SNEGSKA (reference sequence). DNA for the CDR3: TGCAGTCTCCTAGGAGGCTATGGCTACACCTTC. Protein: CSLLGGYGYTF.

The rearrangement links TRBV5-1 to TRBJ2-7; TRBD2 aligns across 16 bases. Germline V gene data show CDR1 as SGHRS and CDR2 as YFSETQ. V lost 4 bases to trimming and J lost 7 bases; unmatched junction nucleotides: 5. This CDR3 has 15 residues. The CDR3 nucleotides are TGCGCCAGCAGCGCGGGACTAGCGGGGGGGCTTGAGCAGTACTTC. It translates to CASSAGLAGGLEQYF.

This clonotype has a single count. The V gene is TRBV10-3, the J gene TRBJ1-3; no definite D call. Trimming took off 3 bases at V and 0 bases at J, with 6 bases between the two ends. Germline V lookup: CDR1 ENHRY, CDR2 SYGVKD. The CDR3 contains 14 residues. The DNA of the CDR3 is TGTGCCATCAGTGAATTAGTCTCTGGAAACACCATATATTTT. It specifies CAISELVSGNTIYF.

The chain joins TRBV7-9 to TRBJ2-7; TRBD2 aligns across 9 bases. Germline V gene lookup returns CDR1 SEHNR and CDR2 FQNEAQ (reference sequence). The junction had 6 bases not matched to a gene; V was cut back by 6 bases and J by 0 bases. The CDR3 sequence is 15 residues long. CDR3 protein: CASSYETSGSYEQYF. The CDR3 DNA is TGTGCCAGCAGTTATGAGACTAGCGGCTCCTACGAGCAGTACTTC.

This clonotype was detected once. V gene TRBV9 combines with J gene TRBJ2-3; TRBD1 might be the D (6 bases). This CDR3 region has 16 residues. The ends were cut back, 0 bases at V and 0 bases at J, with 11 bases in the middle. CDR1 and CDR2 from the germline V gene are SGDLS and YYNGEE. In nucleotides, the CDR3 is TGTGCCAGCAGCGTAGCTATGGACAGTAGCACAGATACGCAGTATTTT. Its translation is CASSVAMDSSTDTQYF.

Many counts were recorded for this clonotype. The chain is built from TRBV7-9 and TRBJ2-7; 10 nucleotides agree with TRBD2. The CDR3 runs 15 residues. The germline V gene has CDR1 SEHNR and CDR2 FQNEAQ (reference sequence). Trimming at V came to 2 bases and at J to 3 bases, leaving 4 bases not matched to a gene. CDR3 nucleotides: TGTGCCAGCAGCTTAAGACTAGCGGGTAGCTACGAGCAGTACTTC. Its translation is CASSLRLAGSYEQYF.

This chain joins TRBV7-2 and TRBJ2-7; a weak D match, TRBD1 (6 bases). The CDR3 is 15 amino acids. Germline lookup yields CDR1 SGHTA and CDR2 FQGNSA. V was shortened by 5 bases and J by 0 bases, with 14 bases between the two germline ends. For the CDR3, the DNA is TGTGCCAGCAGCGAAAGACAGGCCAACTCCTACGAGCAGTACTTC. It encodes CASSERQANSYEQYF. Variable domain in full (rest from reference TRBV7-2 and TRBJ2-7): GAGVSQSPSNKVTEKGKDVELRCDPISGHTALYWYRQSLGQGLEFLIYFQGNSAPDKSGLPSDRFSAERTGGSVSTLTIQRTQQEDSAVYLCASSERQANSYEQYFGPGTRLTVT.

This clonotype was found many times. The J gene is TRBJ1-6, the V gene TRBV6-2 or TRBV6-3; D is possibly TRBD1 (5 bases). CDR1 is MNHEY, CDR2 SVGEGT, per germline. V was cut by 2 bases and J by 5 bases, with 10 bases left in between. The CDR3 has 15 amino acids. CDR3 sequence (DNA): TGTGCCAGCAGTTACCAACAGGTGAATAATTCACCCCTCCACTTT. Residues: CASSYQQVNNSPLHF.

There are many counts of this clonotype. This chain joins TRBV7-9 and TRBJ1-2; 7 bases align to TRBD1. The CDR3 loop spans 13 amino acids. Germline V gene lookup returns CDR1 SEHNR and CDR2 FQNEAQ (reference sequence). The V and J ends lost 6 bases and 5 bases, in that order; junction bases with no gene match: 6. The chain's CDR3 is CASRPDRDYGYTF. The CDR3 DNA sequence: TGTGCCAGCAGGCCTGACAGGGATTATGGCTACACCTTC.

The sample holds many counts of this clonotype. V and J are TRBV10-3 and TRBJ2-2; TRBD1 agrees at 8 bases. The V gene end was trimmed by 0 bases and the J gene end by 5 bases; junction bases not matched to a gene: 5. Germline values: CDR1 ENHRY, CDR2 SYGVKD. CDR3 size: 16 residues. The chain's CDR3 is CAISESWGQATGELFF. In DNA form, the CDR3 reads TGTGCCATCAGTGAGTCTTGGGGACAGGCAACCGGGGAGCTGTTTTTT.

Ten or more counts support this clonotype. The chain recombines TRBV24-1 with TRBJ2-3; 8 bases map to TRBD1. CDR1 KGHDR and CDR2 SFDVKD come from the germline V gene. The CDR3 runs 15 residues. The junction had 5 bases not matched to a gene; V was cut back by 3 bases and J by 4 bases. In nucleotides, the CDR3 is TGTGCCACCAGTGATCTTAGACAGGGGTCAGATACGCAGTATTTT. Protein product: CATSDLRQGSDTQYF.

This clonotype was detected only once. The rearrangement uses TRBV12-3 or TRBV12-4 and TRBJ1-1; possibly TRBD1 for D (5 bases). V dropped 4 bases and J dropped 11 bases, with 14 bases sitting between them. CDR3 length: 12 residues. CDR3 bases: TGTGCCAGCAGTTGGGGGGGGGTCGGCGCTTTCTTT. This codes for CASSWGGVGAFF.

This clonotype was found many times. This chain joins TRBV29-1 and TRBJ2-7; D is undetermined. From germline, CDR1 is SQVTM and CDR2 ANQGSEA. The V gene lost 4 bases and the J gene lost 2 bases, with 12 bases spanning the gap. The CDR3 has 13 residues. The CDR3 region has the DNA TGCAGCGTTGGTGAGAACGGACCCTACGAGCAGTACTTC. It translates to CSVGENGPYEQYF.

There are many counts of this clonotype. The chain employs TRBV5-8 and TRBJ2-7; TRBD2 is a possible D gene (6 bases). The germline V and J ends were trimmed by 4 bases and 5 bases, with 25 bases remaining between them. This CDR3 contains 17 residues. The germline V gene has CDR1 SGHTS and CDR2 YDEGEE. The DNA for the CDR3 is TGTGCCAGCAGCCTGAACTTTATTAGGAGGGAGAAGAACGAGCAGTACTTC. Protein product: CASSLNFIRREKNEQYF. Full variable domain (outside the CDR3, taken from reference TRBV5-8 and TRBJ2-7): EAGVTQSPTHLIKTRGQQATLRCSPISGHTSVYWYQQALGLGLQFLLWYDEGEERNRGNFPPRFSGRQFPNYSSELNVNALELEDSALYLCASSLNFIRREKNEQYFGPGTRLTVT.

The gene calls are TRBV7-9 and TRBJ1-5, with D maybe TRBD1 (5 bases). Trimming removed 5 bases from V and 4 bases from J, with 15 bases in between. The CDR3 contains 15 residues. Per the germline V gene, CDR1 is SEHNR and CDR2 is FQNEAQ (reference sequence). The CDR3 nucleotides read TGTGCCAGCAGCCCAGGGATCGTCGGGAATCAGCCCCAGCATTTT. Encoded protein: CASSPGIVGNQPQHF.

The chain carries TRBV5-1 and TRBJ2-7, with D perhaps TRBD1 (6 bases). Looked up from germline, CDR1 is SGHRS and CDR2 is YFSETQ. The CDR3 length is 13 residues. V lost 4 bases, J lost 2 bases, and 10 bases lay in between. In DNA form, the CDR3 reads TGCGCCAGCAGCCCGGACAGTCCCTACGAGCAGTACTTC. This codes for CASSPDSPYEQYF.

This clonotype came up once. The chain employs TRBV5-5 and TRBJ2-5, with TRBD1 identical over 7 bases. Trimming took 2 bases from V and 2 from J; bases not matched to a gene: 6. The CDR3 is 15 amino acids. Germline V lookup: CDR1 SGHKS, CDR2 YYEKEE (reference sequence). The CDR3 spells CASSFPGTAQETQYF. Here the CDR3 DNA reads TGTGCCAGCAGCTTCCCCGGGACAGCTCAAGAGACCCAGTACTTC.

V is TRBV20-1 and J is TRBJ2-1; D gene unclear. Germline V gene sequence: CDR1 DFQATT, CDR2 SNEGSKA (reference sequence). The CDR3 is made up of 14 amino acids. Trimming shortened V by 0 bases and J by 2 bases, and 8 bases separated the two germline ends. The CDR3 protein is CSARDLRAYNEQFF. The CDR3 nucleotides are TGCAGTGCTAGAGACTTAAGAGCCTACAATGAGCAGTTCTTC.

CDR3 DNA: TGCAGCGCCGTAGGGGGACAGACGGGCGAGCAGTACTTC. The encoded protein is CSAVGGQTGEQYF. The chain has TRBV29-1 and TRBJ2-7, with TRBD1 matching over 7 bases. The CDR3 consists of 13 residues. The trim removed 7 bases at V and 6 bases at J, leaving 12 bases unmatched. The germline CDR1 and CDR2 sequences are SQVTM and ANQGSEA.

This clonotype was counted a few times. V usage is TRBV24-1 and J usage is TRBJ2-7; 7 bases map to TRBD1. Trimming at V came to 3 bases and at J to 2 bases, leaving 6 bases not matched to a gene. This CDR3 is built from 15 residues. From germline, CDR1 is KGHDR and CDR2 SFDVKD. The CDR3 nucleotides are TGTGCCACCAGTGATCCCCGGGACAGTCCCTACGAGCAGTACTTC. Protein product: CATSDPRDSPYEQYF.

CDR3 DNA sequence: TGTGCCAGCAGCTTAGGGGGGGGCGGGCATTGGCCCCAGCATTTT. Its translation: CASSLGGGGHWPQHF. This chain links TRBV7-2 with TRBJ1-5, with D maybe TRBD1 (6 bases). The germline V and J ends were trimmed by 1 base and 9 bases, with 16 bases remaining between them. The CDR3 runs to 15 residues. Germline values: CDR1 SGHTA, CDR2 FQGNSA.

This clonotype was seen only a few times. The genes are TRBV24-1 and TRBJ2-7; perhaps TRBD2 as D (5 bases). Trimming cost V 6 bases and J 5 bases, with 13 bases left between them. This CDR3 region has 13 residues. CDR1 KGHDR and CDR2 SFDVKD come from the germline V gene. CDR3 sequence reads: CATSTRTDHEQYF. The CDR3 coding sequence is TGTGCCACCAGTACTAGAACGGATCACGAGCAGTACTTC.

The chain links TRBV24-1 to TRBJ2-5; D may be TRBD2 (7 bases). Germline V CDR1 and CDR2: KGHDR, SFDVKD. V was pared by 4 bases and J by 7 bases, with 18 bases between. CDR3 size: 15 residues. The CDR3 sequence is CATSDRVSGGGTQYF. CDR3 DNA: TGTGCCACCAGTGACCGGGTATCGGGGGGCGGGACCCAGTACTTC.

The chain combines TRBV5-6 with TRBJ1-1; a weak D match, TRBD1 (5 bases). Germline CDR1 and CDR2: SGHDT and YYEEEE. Trimming shortened V by 4 bases and J by 0 bases, and 10 bases separated the two germline ends. This CDR3 has 14 residues. The CDR3, as DNA: TGTGCCAGCAGCCAAGACAGCCTGAACACTGAAGCTTTCTTT. It yields the protein CASSQDSLNTEAFF.

V usage is TRBV7-9 and J usage is TRBJ1-5; D remains ambiguous. Trimming took 5 bases from V and 2 from J, leaving 10 bases between them. CDR1 is SEHNR and CDR2 is FQNEAQ in the germline V gene (reference sequence). This CDR3 region has 14 residues. For the CDR3, the DNA is TGTGCCAGCAGCCCCGGCAATCGCAATCAGCCCCAGCATTTT. It is translated as CASSPGNRNQPQHF.

This clonotype was detected a few times. J is TRBJ1-6 and V is TRBV20-1, with D unresolved. The germline V gene has CDR1 DFQATT and CDR2 SNEGSKA (reference sequence). V lost 3 bases and J 8 bases, leaving 11 bases between the germline ends. The CDR3 has 13 amino acids. The CDR3 reads CSASKDRDSPLHF. The CDR3 coding sequence is TGCAGTGCTAGTAAGGATAGGGATTCACCCCTCCACTTT.

The chain recombines TRBV7-9 with TRBJ2-5; 8 nucleotides agree with TRBD2. V dropped 5 bases and J dropped 2; count of bases not matched to a gene: 10. The CDR3 runs to 16 residues. Germline V gene sequence: CDR1 SEHNR, CDR2 FQNEAQ (reference sequence). DNA of the CDR3: TGTGCCAGCAGCGGGCTTGTGCGGGGGGTACAAGAGACCCAGTACTTC. Protein sequence: CASSGLVRGVQETQYF.

This clonotype was observed at least ten times. The chain couples TRBV7-2 to TRBJ2-1; the match to TRBD2 covers 9 bases. The junction had 15 bases not matched to a gene; V was cut back by 1 base and J by 2 bases. Germline-derived CDR1 and CDR2 are SGHTA and FQGNSA. There are 20 residues in the CDR3. In DNA, the CDR3 is TGTGCCAGCAGCTTAGAGGCTAGCGGGGTTAGGAAGGAGGCCTACAATGAGCAGTTCTTC. Translating gives CASSLEASGVRKEAYNEQFF.

At least ten counts were recorded for this clonotype. V is TRBV7-9 and J is TRBJ2-5, with 12 bases fitting TRBD1. After removal of 5 bases from V and 6 bases from J, the junction contained 13 bases not matched to a gene. Looked up from germline, CDR1 is SEHNR and CDR2 is FQNEAQ (reference sequence). The CDR3 contains 17 residues. Written as DNA, the CDR3 is TGTGCCAGCAGCACCCGCTCCGGGACAGGGGGCTTGCAGACCCAGTACTTC. The encoded protein is CASSTRSGTGGLQTQYF.